This T cell receptor beta chain was profiled in a study of blood T cell repertoires in COVID-19. Study context: Acute and convalescent COVID-19 specimens originated in the United States, Italy and Spain. The analysed material was cDNA or gDNA that came from T cells, B-cell-depleted T cells, or PBMCs.

The CDR3 is 17 amino acids. V lost 5 bases and J lost 1; bases outside the gene matches: 5. Germline CDR1 SGHTA, CDR2 FQGTGA. Clones were read by immunoSEQ multiplex PCR, and TCRdb kept only the in-frame ones, dropping some. This table holds 55,000 to 70,000 clones, 75% to 95% found once. Sequencing input: peripheral blood. V gene TRBV7-3 combines with J gene TRBJ2-1; 13 positions match TRBD2. The sequence came from a man aged 60 to 75 with acute or convalescent COVID-19. In nucleotides, the CDR3 is TGTGCCAGCAGCCTAGGGACTAGCGGGGAGTCCTACAATGAGCAGTTCTTC. Amino acids: CASSLGTSGESYNEQFF.